This T cell receptor beta chain was identified in a study of identical twins. CDR3 length: 16 amino acids. The junction had 5 bases not matched to a gene; V was cut back by 3 bases and J by 3 bases. Per germline, CDR1 SGDLS and CDR2 YYNGEE. TCRdb passed the 5' RACE reads through MiXCR, listing each CDR3 protein once. The sample shows hundreds of thousands of distinct CDR3 sequences, about 18% of them seen only once. Healthy Caucasians provided all donations. This same sample was also part of a study on T cells expressing NK-cell markers. That paper adds: Of the CD8+ T cells in about 6 donors, roughly 1.0-7.0% belonged to dominant NKG2C+ clonotypes.

This chain links TRBV9 with TRBJ2-3, with 12 bases that match TRBD2. Sequences were obtained from PBMCs. This TCR was recovered from a woman under 30 in good health. For the CDR3, the DNA is TGTGCCAGCAGCGCCGGACTAGCGGGAAGGACAGATACGCAGTATTTT. Translating gives CASSAGLAGRTDTQYF.